This is a list of T cell receptor beta chains from one sample in a study of T cells in Graves' hyperthyroidism and ophthalmopathy. TCRdb redid the calling of the multiplex PCR reads with MiXCR, one entry per CDR3 protein. This table has hundreds of thousands of distinct CDR3 sequences, around 25% appearing once. The sample consisted of blood. These receptors came from a man in his forties or fifties with Graves' hyperthyroidism. Each CDR3 is given with its conserved first and last residue. The D gene is left open where the match is weak. Only some rows state a clone size, as once, few, many or a class for expanded clones.

clone_size,d_call,j_call,v_call,cdr3_aa,cdr3_nt
many,NA,TRBJ2-7,TRBV7-8,CASSLGSWDTAYEQYF,TGTGCCAGCAGCCTCGGGTCCTGGGACACTGCCTACGAGCAGTACTTC
NA,TRBD1,TRBJ2-7,TRBV20-1,CSAPPGQGGEQYF,TGCAGTGCACCCCCGGGACAGGGCGGGGAGCAGTACTTC
NA,NA,TRBJ2-1,TRBV5-5,CASSLTTGTYNEQFF,TGTGCCAGCAGCTTGACTACCGGTACCTACAATGAGCAGTTCTTC
few,TRBD2,TRBJ2-3,TRBV7-8,CASSLRGLREMADTQYF,TGTGCCAGCAGCTTACGGGGGTTGCGGGAGATGGCAGATACGCAGTATTTT
few,NA,TRBJ1-1,TRBV20-1,CSALIAGNTEAFF,TGCAGTGCTTTAATTGCGGGGAACACTGAAGCTTTCTTT
NA,TRBD2,TRBJ2-7,TRBV13,CASSPGSGSFYEQYF,TGTGCCAGCAGCCCCGGTAGCGGGTCGTTCTACGAGCAGTACTTC
NA,TRBD1,TRBJ1-1,TRBV11-2,CASSWDRVGLNTEAFF,TGTGCCAGCAGCTGGGACAGGGTAGGGTTGAACACTGAAGCTTTCTTT
NA,TRBD1,TRBJ1-2,TRBV20-1,CSAIRDRERANYGYTF,TGCAGTGCTATCAGGGACAGGGAACGAGCTAACTATGGCTACACCTTC
few,NA,TRBJ1-5,TRBV27,CASSPTGYSNQPQHF,TGTGCCAGCAGCCCAACAGGGTATAGCAATCAGCCCCAGCATTTT
few,TRBD2,TRBJ2-7,TRBV10-3,CAISGTSGQSEQYF,TGTGCCATCAGTGGGACTAGCGGCCAAAGCGAGCAGTACTTC
NA,NA,TRBJ1-5,TRBV28,CASTKLGHSNQPQHF,TGTGCCAGCACCAAGCTTGGGCATAGCAATCAGCCCCAGCATTTT
few,TRBD1,TRBJ2-7,TRBV29-1,CSVGDSFYEQYF,TGCAGCGTCGGGGACAGTTTTTACGAGCAGTACTTC
NA,NA,TRBJ2-1,TRBV6-2/TRBV6-3,CASSPLDHSYNEQFF,TGTGCCAGCAGTCCCCTGGACCACTCCTACAATGAGCAGTTCTTC
few,NA,TRBJ1-5,TRBV2,CASSEVVIGGGQPQHF,TGTGCCAGCAGTGAAGTTGTTATAGGGGGTGGTCAGCCCCAGCATTTT
NA,TRBD1,TRBJ2-3,TRBV5-1,CASSSGQGAGDTQYF,TGCGCCAGCAGCTCAGGACAGGGGGCTGGAGATACGCAGTATTTT
NA,NA,TRBJ1-1,TRBV10-2,CANRASKDLEAFF,TGCGCCAACCGGGCTTCCAAAGACTTAGAAGCTTTCTTT
few,NA,TRBJ1-1,TRBV6-1,CASSASLGTTFF,TGTGCCAGCAGTGCCTCGCTAGGGACGACTTTCTTT
many,TRBD1,TRBJ2-1,TRBV30,CAWSVPDRGPYEQFF,TGTGCCTGGAGTGTACCGGACAGGGGGCCCTATGAGCAGTTCTTC
NA,NA,TRBJ1-3,TRBV6-9,CASSSQGWGGDTIYF,TGTGCCAGCAGTTCCCAAGGTTGGGGTGGTGACACCATATATTTT
few,TRBD2,TRBJ2-1,TRBV27,CASSLSIAGGVDEQFF,TGTGCCAGCAGTTTATCAATAGCGGGAGGTGTCGATGAGCAGTTCTTC